This T cell receptor (beta chain) is drawn from a study of blood T cell repertoires in COVID-19. Germline V lookup: CDR1 SGHNT, CDR2 YYREEE (reference sequence). The CDR3 is 20 residues long. V was clipped by 4 bases and J by 5 bases; unmatched bases: 20. Across over 20 US areas, participants ranged in age from roughly 18 to 95 years. Participant reports of clinical history set cohort assignment. Cohort 3 donors counted as recovered after two negative PCRs, clearance, or resolved symptoms. As processed by the authors: Estimation of nucleated cell counts relied on the amplification of reference gene primers. Sequencing was performed with immunoSEQ multiplex PCR; in TCRdb, only in-frame clones are kept and a portion is missing. V and J calls and clone size are those listed in that table; D and trimming were worked out from the DNA. The table records 150,000 to 200,000 clones, approximately 89% of them present only once.

The receptor comes from a woman aged 18 to 35 who had recovered from COVID-19. The rearrangement joins TRBV5-4 to TRBJ2-3, with TRBD2 identical over 12 bases. The sample taken for sequencing was PBMCs or T cells enriched from blood (not recorded which). The CDR3 loop is CASSAWTSGVGFARGDTQYF. The CDR3 DNA sequence: TGTGCCAGCAGCGCGTGGACTAGCGGGGTAGGGTTCGCACGGGGAGATACGCAGTATTTT.